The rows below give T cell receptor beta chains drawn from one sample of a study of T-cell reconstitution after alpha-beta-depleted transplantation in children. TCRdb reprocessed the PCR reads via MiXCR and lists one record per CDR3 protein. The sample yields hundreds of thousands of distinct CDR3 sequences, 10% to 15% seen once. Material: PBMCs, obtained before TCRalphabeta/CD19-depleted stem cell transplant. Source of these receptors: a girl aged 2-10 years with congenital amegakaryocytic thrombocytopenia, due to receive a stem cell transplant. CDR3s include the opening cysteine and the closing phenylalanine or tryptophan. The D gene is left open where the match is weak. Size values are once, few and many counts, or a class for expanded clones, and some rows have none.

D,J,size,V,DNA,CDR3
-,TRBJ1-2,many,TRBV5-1,TGCGCCAGCAGCTTGGCCGGACAATCGGGACTCACCTTCTATGGCTACACCTTC,CASSLAGQSGLTFYGYTF
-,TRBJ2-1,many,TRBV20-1,TGCAGTGCTAGAGATCGGTGGACCCGGGACGGATTCTACAATGAGCAGTTCTTC,CSARDRWTRDGFYNEQFF
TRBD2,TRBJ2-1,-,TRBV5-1,TGCGCCAGCAGCGCGACTAGCGGGAAGGATGAGCAGTTCTTC,CASSATSGKDEQFF
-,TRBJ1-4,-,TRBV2,TGTGCCAGCAATCAGGTTCGCGATGAAAAACTGTTTTTT,CASNQVRDEKLFF
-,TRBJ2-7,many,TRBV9,TGTGCCAGCAGCAAAACAGGGTACGAGCAGTACTTC,CASSKTGYEQYF
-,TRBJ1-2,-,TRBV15,TGTGCCACCAGCAGAGAGGGCCAGTACTCTGACTACACCTTC,CATSREGQYSDYTF
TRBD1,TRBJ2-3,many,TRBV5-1,TGCGCCAGCAGCCCCGGACAGGGGGCCTATCCTAGCACAGATACGCAGTATTTT,CASSPGQGAYPSTDTQYF
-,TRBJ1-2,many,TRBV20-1,TGCAGTGCGGGTCCTGAGGGTAGTGGCTACACCTTC,CSAGPEGSGYTF
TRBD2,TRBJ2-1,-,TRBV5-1,TGCGCCAGCAGCGTTAGCGGGAGGCAGTTCTTC,CASSVSGRQFF
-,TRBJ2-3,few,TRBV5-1,TGCGCCAGCAGCTTGGTCCCCCTAGCCAATACGCAGTATTTT,CASSLVPLANTQYF
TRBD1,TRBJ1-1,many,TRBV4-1,TGCGCCAGCAGCCAAGTTTCGGGACAGGGGACTGAAGCTTTCTTT,CASSQVSGQGTEAFF
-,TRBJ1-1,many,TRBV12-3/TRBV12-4,TGTGCCAGCAGCTCTACGCGGTACACTGAAGCTTTCTTT,CASSSTRYTEAFF
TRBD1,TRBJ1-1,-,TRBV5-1,TGCGCCAGCAGCTTGGGCAGGGGGCAGTTGAACACTGAAGCTTTCTTT,CASSLGRGQLNTEAFF
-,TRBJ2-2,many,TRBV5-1,TGCGCCAGCAGCTTAGGACAGCCCGGGGAGCTGTTTTTT,CASSLGQPGELFF
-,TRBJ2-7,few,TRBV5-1,TGCGCCAGCAGCTTGCATCCAGGGTCAGGCGAGCAGTACTTC,CASSLHPGSGEQYF
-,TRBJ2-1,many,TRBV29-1,TGCAGCCCCATGGTGAGGGGCAATGAGCAGTTCTTC,CSPMVRGNEQFF
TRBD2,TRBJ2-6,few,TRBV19,TGTGCCAGTAGGCTAGCGGGTTTCTCTGGGGCCAACGTCCTGACTTTC,CASRLAGFSGANVLTF
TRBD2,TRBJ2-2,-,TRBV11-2,TGTGCCAGCAGCTTAGGGGGACTAGCGGGAATAGGGGAGCTGTTTTTT,CASSLGGLAGIGELFF
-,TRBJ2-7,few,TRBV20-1,TGCAGTGCTAGAGACCCGAGCGGGGAGCAGTACTTC,CSARDPSGEQYF
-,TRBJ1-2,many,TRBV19,TGTGCCAGTGGAATAGACCGGCAGGGAACCTATGGCTACACCTTC,CASGIDRQGTYGYTF
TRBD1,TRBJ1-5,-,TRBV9,TGTGCCAGCAGCCCCTCCACAGGACAGGGGGCCTTCAATCAGCCCCAGCATTTT,CASSPSTGQGAFNQPQHF
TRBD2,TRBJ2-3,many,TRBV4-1,TGCGCCAGCAGCTTCGTAATAGCGGGAGGTCGTTTAGGGGATACGCAGTATTTT,CASSFVIAGGRLGDTQYF
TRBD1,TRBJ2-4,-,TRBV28,TGTGCCAGCAGTTACGCACCCTCCGGGACAGGGGAAAACATTCAGTACTTC,CASSYAPSGTGENIQYF
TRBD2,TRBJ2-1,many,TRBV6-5,TGTGCCAGCAGTTATGATAACGGGAGGGCCAATGAGCAGTTCTTC,CASSYDNGRANEQFF
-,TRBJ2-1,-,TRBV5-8,TGTGCCAGCAGCTTTGGTGAGGGTACCTACAATGAGCAGTTCTTC,CASSFGEGTYNEQFF
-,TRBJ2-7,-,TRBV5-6,TGTGCCAGCAGCACCACCAACCGCGGAACCTACGAGCAGTACTTC,CASSTTNRGTYEQYF
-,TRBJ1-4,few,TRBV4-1,TGCGCCAGCAGCCCAACCGGGTTCCCAAATGAAAAACTGTTTTTT,CASSPTGFPNEKLFF
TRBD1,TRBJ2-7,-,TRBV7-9,TGTGCCAGCAGCTTCGGGTGGGCTGGGACAGGGAACTACGAGCAGTACTTC,CASSFGWAGTGNYEQYF
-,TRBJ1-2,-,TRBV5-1,TGCGCCAGCCGGGACGGGACGGGCTACACCTTC,CASRDGTGYTF
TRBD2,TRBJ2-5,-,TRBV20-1,TGCAGTGCTAGAGATCTTGGAGCGGGGACTGCGGAGACCCAGTACTTC,CSARDLGAGTAETQYF
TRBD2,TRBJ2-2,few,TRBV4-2,TGTGCCAGCAGCCAAGATTTCCTAGCGGTCACCGGGGAGCTGTTTTTT,CASSQDFLAVTGELFF
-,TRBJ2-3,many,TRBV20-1,TGCAGTGCTCCTAGTGGTTTTATCACAGATACGCAGTATTTT,CSAPSGFITDTQYF
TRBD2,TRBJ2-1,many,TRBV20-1,TGCAGTGCCATACCGGGACTAGCGGCCTACAATGAGCAGTTCTTC,CSAIPGLAAYNEQFF
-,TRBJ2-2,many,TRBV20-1,TGCAGTGCTCCCCTGTTCAATGGATACACCGGGGAGCTGTTTTTT,CSAPLFNGYTGELFF
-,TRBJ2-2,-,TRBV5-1,TGCGCCAGCAGCCTAGGACAGAGGACCACCGGGGAGCTGTTTTTT,CASSLGQRTTGELFF
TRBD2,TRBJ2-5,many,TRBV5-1,TGCTCCACGGGGACTAGCGAGGAAGAGACCCAGTACTTC,CSTGTSEEETQYF
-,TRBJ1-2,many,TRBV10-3,TGTGCCATCAGCCCAGGGACCGCACCGAACTATGGCTACACCTTC,CAISPGTAPNYGYTF
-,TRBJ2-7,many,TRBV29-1,TGCAGCGTCGCCTCTCAGGTACCCTACGAGCAGTACTTC,CSVASQVPYEQYF
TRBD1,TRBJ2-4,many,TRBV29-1,TGCAGCGTTTCCCGGGACAGAAACATTCAGTACTTC,CSVSRDRNIQYF
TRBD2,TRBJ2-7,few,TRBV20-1,TGCAGTGCTATAGCGGGAGGGGCCTACGAGCAGTACTTC,CSAIAGGAYEQYF
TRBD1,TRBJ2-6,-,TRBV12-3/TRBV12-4,TGTGCCAGCAGTCAAAGATTCGACAGGGCTGGGGCCAACGTCCTGACTTTC,CASSQRFDRAGANVLTF
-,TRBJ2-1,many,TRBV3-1,TGTGCCAGCAGCCAACTCAGCAATGAGCAGTTCTTC,CASSQLSNEQFF
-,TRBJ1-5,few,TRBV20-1,TGCAGTGCTAGACCTATGGGGGGGACTAATCAGCCCCAGCATTTT,CSARPMGGTNQPQHF